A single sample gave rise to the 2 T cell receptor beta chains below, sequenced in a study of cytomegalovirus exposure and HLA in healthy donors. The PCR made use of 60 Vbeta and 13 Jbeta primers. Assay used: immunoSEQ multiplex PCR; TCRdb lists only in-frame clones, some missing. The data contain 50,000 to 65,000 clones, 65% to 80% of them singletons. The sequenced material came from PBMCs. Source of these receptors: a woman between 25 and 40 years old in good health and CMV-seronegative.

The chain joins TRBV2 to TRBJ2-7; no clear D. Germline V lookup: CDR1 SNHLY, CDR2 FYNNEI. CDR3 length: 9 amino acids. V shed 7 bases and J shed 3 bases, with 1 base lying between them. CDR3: CASNYEQYV. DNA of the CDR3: TGTGCCAGCAACTACGAGCAGTACGTC.

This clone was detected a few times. CDR3 nucleotide sequence: TGTGCCAGCAGTGAACGCTCAGGGGGCTCTGGAAACACCATATATTTT. Translation gives CASSERSGGSGNTIYF. V is TRBV2 and J is TRBJ1-3, with 7 bases that match TRBD1. Germline values: CDR1 SNHLY, CDR2 FYNNEI. This CDR3 spans 16 amino acids. V shed 2 bases and J 0 bases; nucleotides not matched to a gene: 4. Full variable domain (missing parts from reference TRBV2 and TRBJ1-3): EPEVTQTPSHQVTQMGQEVILRCVPISNHLYFYWYRQILGQKVEFLVSFYNNEISEKSEIFDDQFSVERPDGSNFTLKIRSTKLEDSAMYFCASSERSGGSGNTIYFGEGSWLTVV.